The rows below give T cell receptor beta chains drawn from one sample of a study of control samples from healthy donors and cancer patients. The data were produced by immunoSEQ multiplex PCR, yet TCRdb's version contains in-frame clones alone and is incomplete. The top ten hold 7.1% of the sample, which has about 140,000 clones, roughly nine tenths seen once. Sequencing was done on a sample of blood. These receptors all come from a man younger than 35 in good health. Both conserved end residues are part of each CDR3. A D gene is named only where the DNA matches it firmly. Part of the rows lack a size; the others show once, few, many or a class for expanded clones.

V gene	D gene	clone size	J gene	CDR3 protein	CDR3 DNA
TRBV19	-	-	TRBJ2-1	CASSATAWEQFF	TGTGCCAGTAGTGCGACTGCTTGGGAGCAGTTCTTC
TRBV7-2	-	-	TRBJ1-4	CASSLMQGTNEKLFF	TGTGCCAGCAGCTTAATGCAGGGGACTAATGAAAAACTGTTTTTT
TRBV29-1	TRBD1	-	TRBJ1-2	CSVTYTGGYGYTF	TGCAGCGTTACTTACACAGGGGGCTATGGCTACACCTTC
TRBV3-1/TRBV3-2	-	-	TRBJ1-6	CASSQGEGGGSPLHF	TGTGCCAGCAGCCAAGGGGAAGGGGGGGGCTCACCCCTCCACTTT
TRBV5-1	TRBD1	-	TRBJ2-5	CASSAAPVTGQSETQYF	TGCGCCAGCAGCGCTGCCCCGGTGACAGGGCAATCAGAGACCCAGTACTTC
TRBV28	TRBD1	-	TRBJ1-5	CASRPFRDRNNQPQHF	TGTGCCAGCAGACCTTTCCGGGACAGGAACAATCAGCCCCAGCATTTT
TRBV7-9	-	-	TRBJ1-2	CASSFIEGLFGYTF	TGTGCCAGCAGTTTTATCGAGGGCCTCTTTGGCTACACCTTC
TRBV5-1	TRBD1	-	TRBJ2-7	CASSPGQGAYEQYF	TGCGCCAGCAGCCCGGGACAGGGTGCCTACGAGCAGTACTTC
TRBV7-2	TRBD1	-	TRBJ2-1	CASSLGLGGHNEQFF	TGTGCCAGCAGCTTAGGGTTAGGGGGCCACAATGAGCAGTTCTTC
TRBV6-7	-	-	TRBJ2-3	CASSYSGRGQRSTDTQYF	TGTGCCAGCAGTTACTCAGGCAGGGGCCAACGTAGCACAGATACGCAGTATTTT
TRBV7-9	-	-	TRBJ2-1	CASSLANGDEQFF	TGTGCCAGCAGCTTAGCGAATGGCGATGAGCAGTTCTTC
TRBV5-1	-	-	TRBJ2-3	CASSASIQFTDTQYF	TGCGCCAGCAGCGCCTCGATTCAATTCACAGATACGCAGTATTTT
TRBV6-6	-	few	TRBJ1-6	CASSPRDDNSPLHF	TGTGCCAGCAGCCCCCGGGACGATAATTCACCCCTCCACTTT
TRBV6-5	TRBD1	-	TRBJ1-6	CASNRQGNSPLHF	TGTGCCAGCAATAGACAGGGTAATTCACCCCTCCACTTT
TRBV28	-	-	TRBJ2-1	CASIDWGASYNEQFF	TGTGCCAGCATCGATTGGGGGGCGAGCTACAATGAGCAGTTCTTC
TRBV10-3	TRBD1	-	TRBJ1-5	CASGQGNQPQHF	TGTGCCAGTGGACAGGGCAATCAGCCCCAGCATTTT
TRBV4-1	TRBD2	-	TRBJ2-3	CASSQRTSSTDTQYF	TGCGCCAGCAGCCAGCGGACTAGTAGCACAGATACGCAGTATTTT
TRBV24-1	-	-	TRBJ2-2	CATSDRTETGELFF	TGTGCCACCAGTGACAGGACAGAAACCGGGGAGCTGTTTTTT
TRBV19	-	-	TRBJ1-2	CASSRGWTGNYGYTF	TGTGCCAGTAGTAGAGGATGGACGGGTAACTATGGCTACACCTTC
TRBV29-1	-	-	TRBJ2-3	CSVGTTGNLDTQYF	TGCAGCGTTGGGACTACAGGGAATCTAGATACGCAGTATTTT
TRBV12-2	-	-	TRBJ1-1	CASRLGLGGENTEAFF	TGTGCAAGTCGCTTAGGACTAGGGGGCGAGAACACTGAAGCTTTCTTT
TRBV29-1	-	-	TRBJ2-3	CSAGRDTITDTQYF	TGCAGCGCGGGGCGGGACACCATCACAGATACGCAGTATTTT
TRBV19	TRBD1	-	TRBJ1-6	CASSMGSGGYNSPLHF	TGTGCCAGTAGTATGGGGTCAGGGGGGTATAATTCACCCCTCCACTTT
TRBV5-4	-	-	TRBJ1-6	CASSFGLRQSSYNSPLHF	TGTGCCAGCAGCTTTGGCCTAAGACAGAGCTCCTATAATTCACCCCTCCACTTT
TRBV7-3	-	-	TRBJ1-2	CASSLTEGSGYTF	TGTGCCAGCAGCTTAACGGAGGGTTCTGGCTACACCTTC
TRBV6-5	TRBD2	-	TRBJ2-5	CASRRGLAGVGYF	TGTGCCAGCAGGCGGGGACTAGCGGGGGTCGGATACTTC
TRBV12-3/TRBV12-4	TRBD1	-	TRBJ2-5	CASSLGQKETQYF	TGTGCCAGCTCCCTGGGACAGAAAGAGACCCAGTACTTC